Following are 10 T cell receptor beta chains from one sample sequenced in a study of blood T cell repertoires in COVID-19 (dated by TCRdb to between 2020 and 2021). Libraries were made using the immunoSEQ multiplex PCR assay. TCRdb re-hosts the immuneACCESS table, in-frame sequences only. Its copies lack some clones; in the studies checked, an unresolved V gene accounts for under half of them, and the cause for the rest is not known. In this sample the table shows a few hundred thousand clones, about 86% of which occur a single time. The ten top clones hold more than 3% of the sample. The sample was PBMCs or T cells enriched from blood (not recorded which). The origin of the receptors is a man aged 50-60 years who had recovered from COVID-19.

This chain uses TRBV27 with TRBJ2-5, with 8 nucleotides matching TRBD2. Per the germline V gene, CDR1 is MNHEY and CDR2 is SMNVEV (reference sequence). The CDR3 runs to 17 residues. After removal of 0 bases from V and 1 base from J, the junction contained 7 bases not matched to a gene. The chain's CDR3 is CASSLSRRAGVQETQYF. The CDR3 DNA reads TGTGCCAGCAGTTTATCGCGGCGAGCGGGGGTCCAAGAGACCCAGTACTTC.

This chain connects TRBV9 to TRBJ2-2; 9 positions match TRBD2. The CDR3 runs to 16 residues. Germline V CDR1 and CDR2: SGDLS, YYNGEE. V lost 2 bases, J lost 3 bases, and 5 bases stayed unmatched. The CDR3 is CASSVKREDYTGELFF. The CDR3 DNA sequence: TGTGCCAGCAGCGTGAAGCGGGAGGATTACACCGGGGAGCTGTTTTTT.

The rearrangement joins TRBV5-1 to TRBJ2-7, with TRBD1 matching 8 bases. Germline values: CDR1 SGHRS, CDR2 YFSETQ. This CDR3 spans 14 amino acids. V was clipped by 3 bases and J by 7 bases; unmatched bases: 9. This chain's CDR3 is CASSSGQVSGEQYF. CDR3 DNA: TGCGCCAGCAGCTCGGGACAGGTCTCGGGAGAGCAGTACTTC.

V usage is TRBV9 and J usage is TRBJ2-7; 9 nucleotides align to TRBD2. J lost 3 bases, V lost 0 bases, and 7 bases had no gene match. CDR3 length: 16 residues. CDR1 SGDLS and CDR2 YYNGEE come from the germline V gene. CDR3 residues: CASSVVGREGGYEQYF. The CDR3 bases are TGTGCCAGCAGCGTAGTGGGGCGGGAGGGCGGCTACGAGCAGTACTTC.

The V and J genes are TRBV14 and TRBJ2-7, with D maybe TRBD1 (6 bases). The germline V gene encodes CDR1 SGHDN and CDR2 FVKESK. This CDR3 is 14 amino acids long. The ends were cut back, 1 base at V and 3 bases at J, with 10 bases in the middle. CDR3 protein: CASSQGQVNYEQYF. Written as DNA, the CDR3 is TGTGCCAGCAGCCAAGGACAGGTTAACTACGAGCAGTACTTC. Based on the CDR3 plus reference TRBV14 and TRBJ2-7, the full variable domain is EAGVTQFPSHSVIEKGQTVTLRCDPISGHDNLYWYRRVMGKEIKFLLHFVKESKQDESGMPNNRFLAERTGGTYSTLKVQPAELEDSGVYFCASSQGQVNYEQYFGPGTRLTVT.

In its sample, this clone was seen once. The chain carries TRBV27 and TRBJ2-5; TRBD2 matches 11 bases. Germline CDR1 reads MNHEY; CDR2 reads SMNVEV (reference sequence). Losses at the gene ends were 6 bases for V and 7 bases for J; bases not matched to a gene: 10. This CDR3 is 15 amino acids long. CDR3 loop: CASRPLAGVPGTQYF. CDR3 DNA sequence: TGTGCCAGCAGACCACTAGCGGGGGTACCGGGGACCCAGTACTTC.

The J gene is TRBJ1-2, the V gene TRBV12-3 or TRBV12-4; no firm D call. Trimming cost V 6 bases and J 2 bases, with 10 bases left between them. The CDR3 contains 13 residues. CDR3 sequence (DNA): TGTGCCAGCAGCCTGTCGGGGAACTATGGCTACACCTTC. Residues: CASSLSGNYGYTF.

This chain links TRBV10-3 with TRBJ1-1, with a possible D match to TRBD1 (6 bases). The length of the CDR3 is 17 residues. Germline CDR1 reads ENHRY; CDR2 reads SYGVKD. Trimming cost V 2 bases and J 1 base, with 17 bases left between them. Here the CDR3 reads CAISEPNGGGANTEAFF. CDR3 in DNA: TGTGCCATCAGTGAGCCCAATGGGGGCGGAGCGAACACTGAAGCTTTCTTT.

This chain links TRBV29-1 with TRBJ2-7; a possible D gene is TRBD1 (5 bases). Germline loops: CDR1 SQVTM, CDR2 ANQGSEA. The CDR3 has 11 amino acids. V was pared by 7 bases and J by 0 bases, with 7 bases between. CDR3 loop: CSGQNSYEQYF. The CDR3 bases are TGCAGCGGACAGAACTCCTACGAGCAGTACTTC.

The gene calls are TRBV12-3 or TRBV12-4 and TRBJ2-4; TRBD1 might be the D (5 bases). CDR3 length: 13 amino acids. The V and J ends lost 5 bases and 12 bases respectively, with 17 bases between them. CDR3 protein: CASSALQGTPQYF. Written as DNA, the CDR3 is TGTGCCAGCAGTGCACTTCAGGGAACGCCTCAGTACTTC.